The clone carrying this TCR beta chain was observed at least ten times. Its target is not known. The V and J ends lost 10 bases and 1 base respectively, with 14 bases between them. This CDR3 region has 14 residues. Germline V gene sequence: CDR1 MNHEY, CDR2 SVGEGT. The sample belongs to a study of human T cells and chemical hapten exposure. Study-level results: DPC sensitization produced no change in TCRs with frequency above 1 in 1000.

The starting material, unfractionated whole blood, was used for total RNA extraction. TCRdb called the 5' RACE reads again in MiXCR, with one record for every CDR3 protein. The table includes more than 75,000 distinct CDR3 sequences, around 15% detected once. V usage is TRBV6-2 or TRBV6-3 and J usage is TRBJ1-5; D gene uncertain. This clonotype was obtained from a female donor in good health. The CDR3 coding sequence is TGTGCCACAACTCCGACGGTGAGCAATCAGCCCCAGCATTTT. Translation: CATTPTVSNQPQHF.